This T cell receptor beta chain was documented in a study of naive and memory T cell subsets. General study points: Naive repertoires, especially CD8, held a few larger clonotypes, possibly memory cells re-expressing CD45RA.

This clonotype was found many times. No antigen is known for it. Both TRBC1 and TRBC2 were covered by a beta constant-region primer of two equimolar oligonucleotides. Nested alpha and beta constant-region primers with the SP2 primer drove four PCR rounds on ligated cDNA. TCRdb reprocessed the UMI-ligation and nested PCR reads with MiXCR, giving one entry per CDR3 protein. This table has around 83,000 distinct CDR3 sequences, about 11% appearing once. The CDR3 has 18 residues. V was pared by 4 bases and J by 0 bases, with 22 bases between. Germline CDR1 reads SGHTA; CDR2 reads FQGNSA. V and J are TRBV7-2 and TRBJ2-7; perhaps TRBD2 as D (5 bases). Sequencing input: naive CD4+ T cells from blood. The source is a human donor in good health. CDR3 nucleotides: TGTGCCAGCAGCTCCCCAGTACTGGACTCAAGGAGCTCCTACGAGCAGTACTTC. Its translation: CASSSPVLDSRSSYEQYF.